This T cell receptor beta chain appears in the sequencing data of a study of shared clonotypes between healthy human individuals. Study findings and constraints: When naive CD4 clonotypes were compared across a few donors, 5% to 5.5% were shared.

The table came from immunoSEQ multiplex PCR; TCRdb's copy has only in-frame clones and leaves some out. The profile covers roughly 2 million clones, with almost 96% appearing a single time and 0.1% to 0.15% taken by the ten largest. Points on this clone: Antigen: not known.

CDR3 length: 14 amino acids. V gave up 4 bases and J gave up 8 bases; unmatched junction bases: 2. CDR1 is LNHDA and CDR2 is SQIVND in the germline V gene (reference sequence). The chain joins TRBV19 to TRBJ2-1; TRBD2 aligns across 13 bases. Sequencing input: naive CD4+ T cells sorted from blood. As for subset: CD45RA+ positively selected. This receptor was taken from a man aged 18 to 30 in good health. The CDR3 here is CASSRGLAGYEQFF. CDR3 DNA: TGTGCCAGTAGTAGGGGACTAGCGGGGTATGAGCAGTTCTTC.